The 20 T cell receptor beta chains below were found in one sample sequenced in a study of CD8+ T cells in alopecia areata. This sample's treatment: oral pan-JAK inhibitor, 5-10 mg twice daily. Reverse transcription of extracted RNA yielded cDNA, which provided the sequencing template. Measured with immunoSEQ multiplex PCR; TCRdb has only the in-frame clones, and not every one. This table has fewer than 250,000 clones, roughly 60% appearing once. Here the sequenced sample was CD4+ T cells sorted from blood, taken at week 24, from a patient treated with tofacitinib. Receptor source: a human donor with alopecia areata.

The chain has TRBV30 and TRBJ1-5; no clear D gene. Germline V gene lookup returns CDR1 GTSNPN and CDR2 SVGIG (reference sequence). Trimming took off 2 bases at V and 1 base at J, with 9 bases between the two ends. The CDR3 is made up of 14 amino acids. The CDR3 region is CAWSSGGSNQPQHF. CDR3 nucleotide sequence: TGTGCCTGGAGTTCCGGAGGGAGCAATCAGCCCCAGCATTTT.

The V gene is TRBV19, the J gene TRBJ2-7, with a tentative D call TRBD1 (6 bases). CDR3 length: 15 amino acids. The germline gives CDR1 LNHDA, CDR2 SQIVND (reference sequence). Trimming cost V 3 bases and J 4 bases, with 16 bases left between them. CDR3 amino acids: CASSIGGRGLYEQYF. The CDR3 DNA follows: TGTGCCAGTAGTATCGGTGGCAGGGGCCTTTACGAGCAGTACTTC.

The CDR3 DNA follows: TGTGCCTGTTTTCTACAGGGAGCCTATGGCTACACCTTC. It translates to CACFLQGAYGYTF. This chain links TRBV30 with TRBJ1-2; possibly TRBD1 for D (6 bases). This CDR3 has 13 amino acids. With 6 bases removed from V and 4 bases from J, the gap between germline ends came to 15 bases. Germline V gene data show CDR1 as GTSNPN and CDR2 as SVGIG (reference sequence).

The chain joins TRBV7-2 to TRBJ1-6; D is unclear. Between the trimmed V and J ends, which lost 1 base and 8 bases, there was a span of 15 bases. From germline, CDR1 is SGHTA and CDR2 FQGNSA. This CDR3 spans 16 amino acids. DNA for the CDR3: TGTGCCAGCAGCTTAGTGAGACGCCGACCGGATTCACCCCTCCACTTT. This sequence encodes CASSLVRRRPDSPLHF.

The chain employs TRBV5-6 and TRBJ1-4, with 9 bases matching TRBD1. The CDR3 is 17 residues long. J was trimmed by 3 bases and V by 3 bases; bases with no gene match: 9. Germline CDR1 SGHDT, CDR2 YYEEEE. Written as DNA, the CDR3 is TGTGCCAGCAGCTCCTATACAGGGGGCGCGTCTAATGAAAAACTGTTTTTT. Translation: CASSSYTGGASNEKLFF.

This chain connects TRBV25-1 to TRBJ2-5; D is uncertain. The CDR3 runs to 12 residues. Germline V gene lookup returns CDR1 MGHDK and CDR2 SYGVNS. V shed 2 bases and J shed 6 bases, with 7 bases lying between them. The CDR3 is CASSEPPQTQYF. The CDR3 DNA is TGTGCCAGCAGTGAACCCCCCCAGACCCAGTACTTC.

V usage is TRBV5-6 and J usage is TRBJ2-3, with D perhaps TRBD2 (5 bases). The CDR3 totals 18 residues. CDR1 and CDR2 (germline): SGHDT, YYEEEE. Trimming pared 1 base from V and 1 base from J, leaving 19 bases between. The CDR3 bases are TGTGCCAGCAGCTTGTTCGGCCCCGGAGCGGCGGGCACAGATACGCAGTATTTT. Translated: CASSLFGPGAAGTDTQYF.

This chain uses TRBV19 with TRBJ1-2; possible D gene TRBD1, 5 bases. The V and J ends lost 10 bases and 4 bases respectively, with 19 bases between them. This CDR3 region has 14 residues. Germline assignment: CDR1 LNHDA and CDR2 SQIVND (reference sequence). The CDR3 DNA reads TGTGCCACCGCTCCAGTTACAGGCCCCTATGGCTACACCTTC. Residues: CATAPVTGPYGYTF.

The chain is built from TRBV15 and TRBJ1-6; 11 bases align to TRBD1. V dropped 0 bases and J dropped 9; count of bases not matched to a gene: 7. Germline CDR1 reads LNHNV; CDR2 reads YYDKDF (reference sequence). The CDR3 covers 17 residues. This CDR3 is CATSRDRGQGGSSPLHF. The CDR3, as DNA: TGTGCCACCAGCAGAGATCGGGGACAGGGGGGGAGTTCACCCCTCCACTTT.

The V gene is TRBV30, the J gene TRBJ1-2, with no clear D. Germline V gives CDR1 GTSNPN, CDR2 SVGIG (reference sequence). This CDR3 contains 13 residues. V lost 6 bases and J 2 bases, leaving 13 bases between the germline ends. The CDR3 protein is CACEPVGNYGYTF. CDR3 nucleotide sequence: TGTGCCTGCGAACCAGTGGGGAACTATGGCTACACCTTC.

This clone was seen only a few times. The sample contains more than one DNA sequence encoding this CDR3. For the CDR3, the DNA is TGTGCCAGCAGCTTAGGGGAGGGCACCGGGGAGCTGTTTTTT. Amino acids: CASSLGEGTGELFF. The V call is TRBV7-7, the J call TRBJ2-2; 7 nucleotides line up with TRBD2. With V trimmed by 1 base and J by 4 bases, 0 bases remained unmatched. The germline CDR1 and CDR2 sequences are SSHAT and FNYEAQ (reference sequence). The CDR3 contains 14 residues.

The chain employs TRBV29-1 and TRBJ2-5; 12 nucleotides match TRBD2. Near its end, the DNA agrees better with TRBJ2-7, so the J call may be wrong. The CDR3 is 16 residues long. CDR1 SQVTM and CDR2 ANQGSEA come from the germline V gene. The CDR3 DNA is TGCAGCGTTGAAGAAGGACTAGCGGGGACCTCCTACGAGCAGTACTTC. Its protein is CSVEEGLAGTSYEQYF.

The chain couples TRBV29-1 to TRBJ1-4, with a possible D match to TRBD1 (5 bases). This CDR3 has 13 residues. Per the germline V gene, CDR1 is SQVTM and CDR2 is ANQGSEA. Trimming stripped 2 bases from V and 3 bases from J, with 7 bases between. CDR3 amino acids: CSVERGANEKLFF. Written as DNA, the CDR3 is TGCAGCGTTGAACGGGGGGCTAATGAAAAACTGTTTTTT.

V and J are TRBV4-3 and TRBJ2-5; 8 bases agree with TRBD2. V lost 1 base and J lost 7; bases outside the gene matches: 11. The CDR3 runs 16 residues. Germline lookup yields CDR1 LGHNA and CDR2 YSLEER. The CDR3 protein is CASSQGGGSGAMTQYF. CDR3 in DNA: TGCGCCAGCAGCCAAGGGGGGGGTAGCGGGGCCATGACCCAGTACTTC.

The V gene is TRBV29-1, the J gene TRBJ1-1; a possible D gene is TRBD1 (6 bases). The CDR3 spans 13 residues. CDR1 SQVTM and CDR2 ANQGSEA come from the germline V gene. V gave up 3 bases and J gave up 10 bases, with 18 bases separating them. The CDR3 spells CSVERQALTGAFF. The CDR3 nucleotides are TGCAGCGTTGAGAGACAGGCCCTCACGGGAGCTTTCTTT.

CDR3 in amino acids: CASSLELLTDTQYF. The CDR3 coding sequence is TGCGCCAGCAGCTTGGAACTCCTCACAGATACGCAGTATTTT. This sequence joins TRBV5-1 and TRBJ2-3; D remains ambiguous. CDR1 and CDR2 from the germline V gene are SGHRS and YFSETQ. Trimming left V 0 bases short and J 2 bases short, with 7 bases between. The CDR3 is 14 residues long.

The gene calls are TRBV2 and TRBJ1-2, with D uncertain. The CDR3 loop spans 13 amino acids. Trimming took off 3 bases at V and 4 bases at J, with 9 bases between the two ends. The V gene's germline CDR1 is SNHLY and CDR2 FYNNEI. In DNA, the CDR3 is TGTGCCAGCAGTGACAACAGACTCTATGGCTACACCTTC. Its translation is CASSDNRLYGYTF.

This clone has just one count. The gene calls are TRBV27 and TRBJ1-2, with 9 nucleotides matching TRBD1. The CDR3 contains 15 residues. Germline V lookup: CDR1 MNHEY, CDR2 SMNVEV (reference sequence). The J segment lost 4 bases and the V segment lost 6 bases, leaving 9 bases of the junction unmatched. CDR3 DNA sequence: TGTGCCAGCAGCACAACAGGGGGCGCTGGCTATGGCTACACCTTC. Its protein is CASSTTGGAGYGYTF.

V gene TRBV2 combines with J gene TRBJ1-4, with 7 bases matching TRBD1. CDR1 and CDR2 from the germline V gene are SNHLY and FYNNEI. This CDR3 spans 13 amino acids. Trimming at V came to 5 bases and at J to 7 bases, leaving 4 bases not matched to a gene. CDR3 DNA: TGTGCCAGCAGTTCCGGGACAGCTGAAAAACTGTTTTTT. It specifies CASSSGTAEKLFF. Combining the CDR3 with reference TRBV2 and TRBJ1-4 gives the whole variable domain EPEVTQTPSHQVTQMGQEVILRCVPISNHLYFYWYRQILGQKVEFLVSFYNNEISEKSEIFDDQFSVERPDGSNFTLKIRSTKLEDSAMYFCASSSGTAEKLFFGSGTQLSVL.

The chain joins TRBV11-2 to TRBJ1-2; no definite D call. Trimming took 5 bases from V and 3 from J, leaving 13 bases between them. Germline V lookup: CDR1 SGHAT, CDR2 FQNNGV. The CDR3 spans 14 residues. CDR3 in amino acids: CASSPPWRYYGYTF. Here the CDR3 DNA reads TGTGCCAGCAGCCCCCCCTGGAGATACTATGGCTACACCTTC.